The 4 T cell receptor beta chains in this list originate from one sample, sequenced in a study of patients and donors after allogeneic stem cell transplantation. TCRdb redid the calling of the RT-PCR reads with MiXCR, one entry per CDR3 protein. The table lists about 74,000 distinct CDR3 sequences, about 30% of them singletons. Sequencing was performed on blood, either unsorted or a sorted T cell fraction (not recorded which). The receptors derive from a human donor who was either an allogeneic HSCT recipient or a stem cell or donor lymphocyte infusion donor (not recorded which). It is not recorded whose cells these are; they may come from a transplant donor.

This clonotype was recorded a few times. The rearrangement links TRBV4-2 to TRBJ2-3; D uncertain. The CDR3 runs 13 residues. The ends were cut back, 0 bases at V and 4 bases at J, with 5 bases in the middle. CDR1 is LGHNA and CDR2 is YNFKEQ in the germline V gene. The CDR3 nucleotides are TGTGCCAGCAGCCAAGATCTGCCAGATACGCAGTATTTT. Translation gives CASSQDLPDTQYF.

The chain joins TRBV6-6 to TRBJ1-2; D is uncertain. CDR1 is MNHNY and CDR2 is SVGAGI in the germline V gene (reference sequence). V was cut by 7 bases and J by 6 bases, with 15 bases left in between. This CDR3 spans 13 amino acids. In DNA, the CDR3 is TGTGCCAGCACTTCTGGCCCCACAGATGGCTACACCTTC. It encodes CASTSGPTDGYTF.

The chain has TRBV29-1 and TRBJ2-7; 8 bases are a match to TRBD1. This CDR3 region has 11 residues. With 7 bases clipped from V and 2 bases from J, the junction kept 1 base outside the gene matches. Germline assignment: CDR1 SQVTM and CDR2 ANQGSEA. This CDR3 reads CSAGGPYEQYF. Written as DNA, the CDR3 is TGCAGCGCAGGGGGCCCCTACGAGCAGTACTTC.

This clonotype is classed as medium-sized (0.01 to 0.1%). In nucleotides, the CDR3 is TGTGCCAGCAGCATGGTGAGTGGGGACACTGAAGCTTTCTTT. Residues: CASSMVSGDTEAFF. The chain is built from TRBV7-8 and TRBJ1-1, with D uncertain. Trimming cost V 5 bases and J 3 bases, with 13 bases left between them. The CDR3 has 14 amino acids. In germline, CDR1 is SGHVS, CDR2 FQNEAQ.